This T cell receptor (beta chain) appears in the sequencing data of a study of T cells in tuberculosis. On the study more broadly: PBMC were archived before or within 7 days of starting treatment.

Time point denoted: new active TB diagnosis, blood taken before or within 7 days of starting treatment. The V and J ends lost 5 bases and 7 bases respectively, with 15 bases between them. Germline lookup yields CDR1 SGHNT and CDR2 YENEEA. CDR3 length: 13 residues. Assay: immunoSEQ multiplex PCR; the TCRdb copy retains only in-frame clones and omits some. The data show around 33,000 clones, about 85% seen once. The sequence was collected from an adult with tuberculosis. The chain uses TRBV11-3 and TRBJ2-7; tentatively, D is TRBD2 (5 bases). The sample here was PBMCs, taken at tuberculosis diagnosis. The CDR3 protein is CASSLEEGAEQYF. The CDR3 DNA reads as TGTGCCAGCAGCCTCGAAGAGGGTGCGGAGCAGTACTTC.